The 15 T cell receptor beta chains given below trace back to one sample, sequenced in a study of shared clonotypes between healthy human individuals. Libraries were prepared by immunoSEQ multiplex PCR; TCRdb keeps only in-frame clonotypes and omits some of them. Among some 2 million clones, about 95% were seen once, and the ten largest hold 0.9% to 1.3%. Naive-designated CD8 cells lacked CD45RO, were positively enriched for CCR7, and omitted terminally differentiated effector memory CD45RA+ cells. Sequencing was done on a sample of naive CD8+ T cells sorted from blood. All receptors derive from a man aged 18 to 29 in good health.

V gene TRBV19 combines with J gene TRBJ1-4, with D possibly matching TRBD1 (5 bases). CDR3 length equals 14 residues. Trimming shortened V by 5 bases and J by 4 bases, and 11 bases separated the two germline ends. From germline, CDR1 is LNHDA and CDR2 SQIVND (reference sequence). CDR3 sequence (DNA): TGTGCCAGTAGTGCCCGGGACTATAATGAAAAACTGTTTTTT. Its protein product is CASSARDYNEKLFF. The whole variable domain, filled in from reference TRBV19 and TRBJ1-4, reads DGGITQSPKYLFRKEGQNVTLSCEQNLNHDAMYWYRQDPGQGLRLIYYSQIVNDFQKGDIAEGYSVSREKKESFPLTVTSAQKNPTAFYLCASSARDYNEKLFFGSGTQLSVL.

As to this clone: Other nucleotide sequences from this sample produce the same CDR3. The chain joins TRBV11-2 to TRBJ2-1; 11 bases align to TRBD2. The V gene end was trimmed by 2 bases and the J gene end by 3 bases; junction bases not matched to a gene: 0. CDR1 is SGHAT, CDR2 FQNNGV, per germline. The CDR3 loop spans 15 amino acids. The chain's CDR3 is CASSLLAGGYNEQFF. Written as DNA, the CDR3 is TGTGCCAGCAGCTTACTAGCGGGAGGCTACAATGAGCAGTTCTTC.

A remark on this clone: Other DNA sequences in this specimen translate into the identical CDR3. V is TRBV6-5 and J is TRBJ2-1, with D perhaps matching TRBD2 (5 bases). This CDR3 is built from 13 residues. V shed 0 bases and J shed 9 bases, with 9 bases lying between them. Germline CDR1 and CDR2: MNHEY and SVGAGI. In DNA, the CDR3 is TGTGCCAGCAGTTACTCAGAGGGTGGTGAGCAGTTCTTC. It encodes CASSYSEGGEQFF.

V is TRBV19 and J is TRBJ2-1; tentatively, D is TRBD1 (5 bases). Trimming removed 1 base from V and 4 bases from J, with 14 bases in between. The CDR3 consists of 16 residues. Germline CDR1 reads LNHDA; CDR2 reads SQIVND (reference sequence). The CDR3 nucleotides read TGTGCCAGTAGTATAGGCCGACAGTACCAGTACAATGAGCAGTTCTTC. It is translated as CASSIGRQYQYNEQFF.

This clone was observed a single time. The chain carries TRBV5-6 and TRBJ1-1, with TRBD1 matching over 7 bases. The CDR3 spans 14 residues. Germline values: CDR1 SGHDT, CDR2 YYEEEE. The V and J ends lost 3 bases and 1 base, in that order; junction bases with no gene match: 3. DNA for the CDR3: TGTGCCAGCAGCTCAGGGGGGGAGAACACTGAAGCTTTCTTT. It encodes CASSSGGENTEAFF.

V gene TRBV19 combines with J gene TRBJ1-1; D is perhaps TRBD1 (5 bases). The germline V gene has CDR1 LNHDA and CDR2 SQIVND (reference sequence). The CDR3 is 15 residues long. The V gene lost 6 bases and the J gene lost 0 bases, with 14 bases spanning the gap. CDR3 sequence (DNA): TGTGCCAGTAGCCTGGGGGAGTTTATGAACACTGAAGCTTTCTTT. Residues: CASSLGEFMNTEAFF.

The rearrangement uses TRBV7-6 and TRBJ1-1; no definite D call. The germline gives CDR1 SGHVS, CDR2 FNYEAQ. V was trimmed by 1 base and J by 3 bases, leaving 6 bases between them. The CDR3 is 13 amino acids. This CDR3 is CASSLVPDTEAFF. CDR3 in DNA: TGTGCCAGCAGCTTAGTTCCGGACACTGAAGCTTTCTTT.

The rearrangement uses TRBV6-1 and TRBJ2-2, with D possibly matching TRBD1 (5 bases). Germline V gene sequence: CDR1 MNHNS, CDR2 SASEGT. V dropped 8 bases and J dropped 6 bases, with 13 bases sitting between them. The CDR3 spans 13 residues. The CDR3 nucleotides read TGTGCCAGCCCTGCGGACACTCCCGGGGAGCTGTTTTTT. It codes for CASPADTPGELFF.

The V call is TRBV15, the J call TRBJ2-5, with unresolved D. The germline V gene encodes CDR1 LNHNV and CDR2 YYDKDF (reference sequence). The V end lost 0 bases, the J end lost 2 bases, and 10 bases lay between the germline ends. The CDR3 length is 15 residues. The CDR3 DNA sequence: TGTGCCACCAGCAGAGATAGGGCAGGACAAGAGACCCAGTACTTC. Translation gives CATSRDRAGQETQYF.

The J gene is TRBJ1-2, the V gene TRBV4-1; D ambiguous. The CDR3 consists of 16 residues. Looked up from germline, CDR1 is MGHRA and CDR2 is YSYEKL. Trimming pared 0 bases from V and 1 base from J, leaving 12 bases between. This CDR3 reads CASSQDSDSGNYGYTF. The CDR3 region has the DNA TGCGCCAGCAGCCAAGACTCGGATTCGGGTAACTATGGCTACACCTTC.

The chain has TRBV27 and TRBJ2-7; D is perhaps TRBD2 (6 bases). The ends were cut back, 10 bases at V and 2 bases at J, with 24 bases in the middle. Germline V lookup: CDR1 MNHEY, CDR2 SMNVEV (reference sequence). The CDR3 runs 16 residues. The CDR3 DNA reads as TGTGCCATGACGAGTCGAAGCGGGCGATGGGCCTACGAGCAGTACTTC. Its translation is CAMTSRSGRWAYEQYF.

This chain connects TRBV19 to TRBJ2-1, with 7 bases aligning to TRBD1. CDR1 and CDR2 from the germline V gene are LNHDA and SQIVND (reference sequence). Unmatched junction bases numbered 1, after V lost 5 bases and J lost 0 bases. This CDR3 comprises 14 residues. The CDR3 nucleotides are TGTGCCAGTAGTGGGGACAGCTCCTACAATGAGCAGTTCTTC. Translated: CASSGDSSYNEQFF.

In its sample, this clone was seen once. The V call is TRBV2, the J call TRBJ2-7, with D possibly TRBD1 on 5 matching bases. V dropped 7 bases and J dropped 1 base, with 8 bases sitting between them. Germline values: CDR1 SNHLY, CDR2 FYNNEI. The CDR3 runs 12 residues. DNA for the CDR3: TGTGCCAGCACCGCAGGGTCCTACGAGCAGTACTTC. Its translation: CASTAGSYEQYF.

Note on this clone: Other DNA sequences of this sample code for an identical CDR3. The genes are TRBV27 and TRBJ2-1, with TRBD2 identical over 14 bases. CDR1 and CDR2 from the germline V gene are MNHEY and SMNVEV (reference sequence). With 3 bases clipped from V and 5 bases from J, the junction kept 0 bases outside the gene matches. The CDR3 has 15 residues. CDR3 sequence reads: CASSLGLAGDNEQFF. In nucleotides, the CDR3 is TGTGCCAGCAGTTTGGGACTAGCGGGGGACAATGAGCAGTTCTTC.

As to this clone: This sample includes further DNA sequences coding for the same CDR3. J is TRBJ2-1 and V is TRBV27, with D possibly TRBD2 on 5 matching bases. Germline CDR1 and CDR2: MNHEY and SMNVEV (reference sequence). V was trimmed by 2 bases and J by 6 bases, leaving 11 bases between them. The CDR3 totals 14 residues. The CDR3 DNA is TGTGCCAGCAGTTTAAGCGGAGACTTCAATGAGCAGTTCTTC. It encodes CASSLSGDFNEQFF.